The entry that follows covers one TCR beta chain sequence. Its antigen is still unknown. There are no base qualities to consult, and no much larger clone falls within one base. The data belong to a study of blood T cell repertoires in COVID-19 (dated by TCRdb to about 2020). For the wider study: The collaborator samples originated in the United States, Italy and Spain and spanned the acute and convalescent phases of COVID-19. Samples came from the ongoing ImmuneRACE study (first 160 participants) plus 1,254 subjects from 6 global collaborators. The material from the prospective study consisted of cDNA or gDNA derived from T cells, B-cell-depleted T cells, or PBMCs. The dataset comprised deeply sampled blood TCRbeta repertoires from subjects exposed to, actively infected with, or recovered from COVID-19. A freely available public database, intended as a resource for researchers studying the immune response to SARS-CoV-2, is where the repertoires were released. Where HLA class I and class II types were available, the types were taken from metadata supplied by the sample provider, not from assay-based typing. Sample metadata almost always included a de-identified subject ID, COVID-19 status, age in years and sex.

What the work shows at the level of the full study, not this receptor alone: The amount of clinical and demographic metadata varied by source and participant and was provided uncurated.

TCRbeta CDR3 regions were amplified from genomic DNA using the immunoSEQ Assay, a bias-controlled multiplex PCR. The study's processing was this. Within the assay, amplification of reference gene primers was used to estimate how many nucleated cells each sample contained. Sequence reads were collapsed and filtered to measure the absolute abundance of every unique TCRbeta CDR3 rearrangement. Productive Simpson clonality was computed per sample as the square root of Simpson's diversity index over productive rearrangements. Drawn from immuneACCESS, this table holds only the in-frame rearrangements with V and J called that TCRdb kept. Clones are partly lost; checked studies trace under half to an unresolved V gene and leave the rest unexplained. V and J calls and clone size are copied from that table; D and trimming were computed from the DNA. The sample contains over 250,000 clones, 75% to 95% of them found a single time. Together, the top ten hold under 3% of the sample.

In Seattle, one collaborating source enrolled patients while the infection was active and tracked those patients longitudinally over the course of disease. Whole blood was collected in K2EDTA tubes by collaborating institutions according to the institutions' own protocols. For TCRbeta analysis, collaborators shipped samples in one of three forms: frozen whole blood, isolated PBMCs, or DNA extracted from either of those sample types. V loses 4 bases of germline sequence and J loses 0 bases, and the interval between the two ends is 10 bases. Including the terminal cysteine and phenylalanine, the CDR3 comprises 15 residues. The entry retains the CDR3 DNA only, 45 bases that are in frame from base 1. The germline V gene (reference sequence) gives CDR1 as SGHNT and CDR2 as YYREEE.

The clonotype was recovered from a person under 30 with COVID-19, enrolled during active disease. The specimen sequenced was peripheral blood. The chain is encoded by TRBV5-4 joined to TRBJ1-4; the D gene identity is not certain. The DNA sequence reads TGTGCCAGCAGCCGTGGAGGTGCAACTAATGAAAAACTGTTTTTT. Its protein product is CASSRGGATNEKLFF.